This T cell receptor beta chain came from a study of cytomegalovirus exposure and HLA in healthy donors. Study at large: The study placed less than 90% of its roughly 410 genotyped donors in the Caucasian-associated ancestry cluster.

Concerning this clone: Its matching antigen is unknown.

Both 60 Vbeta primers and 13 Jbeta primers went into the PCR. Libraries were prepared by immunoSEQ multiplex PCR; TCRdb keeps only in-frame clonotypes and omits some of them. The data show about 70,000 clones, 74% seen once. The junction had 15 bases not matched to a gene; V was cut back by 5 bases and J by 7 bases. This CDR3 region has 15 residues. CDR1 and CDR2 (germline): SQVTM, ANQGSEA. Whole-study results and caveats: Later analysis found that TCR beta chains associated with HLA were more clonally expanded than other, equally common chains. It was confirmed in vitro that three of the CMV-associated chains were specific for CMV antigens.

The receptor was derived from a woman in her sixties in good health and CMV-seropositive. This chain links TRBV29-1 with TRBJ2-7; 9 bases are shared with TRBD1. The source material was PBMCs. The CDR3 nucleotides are TGCAGCGTTTCGAGGGGCGGGACAGGGCGACGGGAGCAGTACTTC. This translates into CSVSRGGTGRREQYF.